This T cell receptor beta chain was captured by sequencing in a study of graft-versus-host responses after intestinal transplantation (TCRdb year 2021). Turning to the overall study: Recipients received multivisceral, liver-intestinal, or isolated intestinal transplants. All recipients received anti-thymocyte globulin induction followed by maintenance tacrolimus and steroids for approximately 3 years. Graft-versus-host and host-versus-graft alloreactive T cell clones were tracked in the graft, circulation and bone marrow after intestinal transplantation using bulk TCR-beta CDR3 sequencing. To identify alloreactive clones, pre-transplant mixed lymphocyte reaction products were sequenced and compared with unstimulated pre-transplant donor and recipient T cells. A cohort of more than 20 intestinal transplant recipients, including one retransplant, was enrolled, and a few patients lacking pretransplant specimens were excluded. A peak of at least 4% donor T cells among recipient peripheral blood mononuclear cells was the definition used for donor T cell macrochimerism. Samples from a few later patients were sequenced in-house on an Illumina MiSeq with MiXCR processing rather than by the commercial service.

The paper as a whole reports these results and caveats: GvH clones turned up in recipient bone marrow, with some appearing earlier in ileal mucosa or blood, a pattern consistent with an intestinal mucosal origin. Peak levels of circulating GvH clones were associated with declines in HvG clones early after transplant. The conclusions were limited by the relatively low number and heterogeneity of the intestinal transplant patients. Patients with donor T cell macrochimerism had high GvH to HvG T cell clonal ratios in their allografts.

A note on this clone: What antigen it recognizes has not been identified. Base qualities are not provided; no much larger clone lies one nucleotide away.

The time point label here, explained by the study, means: cells obtained before transplantation from donor or recipient. CD3+CD4+ and CD3+CD8+ populations were FACS-sorted from unstimulated pre-transplant donor and recipient cells taken from spleen or lymph nodes. The library was made by the immunoSEQ multiplex PCR assay. For most patients, genomic DNA was isolated with the Qiagen DNeasy Blood and Tissue Kit and sent frozen to Adaptive Biotechnologies for TCR sequencing. For most patients, high-throughput TCR-beta CDR3 sequencing of genomic DNA was performed by Adaptive Biotechnologies. Per the original workflow: Adaptive's ImmunoSEQ software supplied the TCR sequencing data for roughly 17 patients, while MiXCR and VDJtools were used to process a few other patients. CD4 versus CD8 sorting errors were corrected by removing sequences found in both subsets at a frequency ratio below 5:1. CDR3 nucleotide sequences shared by donor and recipient were removed because the origin of these sequences could not be assigned. At least 2-fold expansion over unstimulated cells and a minimum CFSE-low frequency of 0.002% (template counts) or 0.001% (read counts) were required for clones to be classified as alloreactive. Clones were considered mappable if detected in sequenced pre-transplant spleen, lymph node, or MLR CFSE-low populations of the donor or recipient. The cumulative frequency of alloreactive clones was calculated as a percentage of all sequences, weighted by copy number. What TCRdb holds here is the immuneACCESS table cut down to in-frame rearrangements. Part of the clones is not present; checked against another copy, under half of the missing clones reflect an unresolved V gene, and the others are unexplained. That table furnishes V, J and clone size, whereas the DNA furnished D and trimming. For this sample there are around 110,000 clones; about nine tenths appear just once. Roughly 0.2% of the sample is in the top ten clones.

The receptor was isolated from a human donor who received an intestinal transplant. Sequencing was performed on unstimulated CD4+ T cells sorted from spleen or lymph node cells, taken before intestinal transplant.

The CDR3 reads as follows: CASSSRTSGGPVGELFF. The DNA sequence is given as TGTGCCAGCAGCTCCCGGACTAGCGGGGGGCCTGTGGGGGAGCTGTTTTTT. In this chain, TRBV7-2 is recombined with TRBJ2-2; 14 bases in the middle match TRBD2. The cysteine opens and the phenylalanine closes a CDR3 of 17 amino acids. Just the 51-base CDR3 DNA is kept, in frame starting at base 1. Unmatched junction bases come to 9, with V trimmed by 4 bases and J by 8 bases. Taken from the germline V gene, the CDR1 and CDR2 loops are SGHTA and FQGNSA.